This TCR beta chain derives from a study of identical twins. The study, taken as a whole, reports: Invariant MAIT and iNKT cells are populations that could partly confound zero-insertion analyses.

TCRdb reprocessed the 5' RACE reads with MiXCR, giving one entry per CDR3 protein. The data contain 520,000 or so distinct CDR3 sequences, roughly 21% of them singletons. This clonotype was observed a handful of times. Its antigen is not identified. A further study also used this sample, focusing on T cells expressing NK-cell markers. From that study: HCMV specificity was not established for the expanded NKG2C+ T cell clones.

The receptor comes from a woman in her late teens or twenties in good health. Sequenced material: CD4+ T cells sorted from blood.

Written as DNA, the CDR3 is TGCAGTGTTCTATGGACAGGGCAGAAGACCCAGTACTTC. It specifies CSVLWTGQKTQYF. This chain joins TRBV20-1 and TRBJ2-5; 8 bases match TRBD1. The ends lost 7 bases at V and 6 bases at J; junction bases unmatched: 10. CDR1 and CDR2 from the germline V gene are DFQATT and SNEGSKA (reference sequence). This CDR3 has 13 residues.